Included here is one T cell receptor beta chain sequence, with context. Its antigen is still unknown. The repertoire was sequenced with immunoSEQ multiplex PCR; TCRdb's copy has only in-frame clones and lacks some. This sample carries around 120,000 clones, about nine tenths of them seen once, and the ten largest clones take approximately 7.6%. This sample was included in a study of T cell responses to AZD1222 COVID-19 vaccine. Findings and caveats of the study: Most donors were white British and more were female, and clonal diversity was possibly underestimated. When two AZD1222 doses had been given, Spike-specific TCR breadth and depth rose.

Germline V CDR1 and CDR2: MDHEN, SYDVKM. This CDR3 is 13 amino acids long. V was pared by 5 bases and J by 10 bases, with 14 bases between. This chain links TRBV28 with TRBJ1-4; no definite D call. This clonotype was obtained from an adult in good health. Sequencing used peripheral blood, obtained on day 0 of AZD1222 vaccination. The CDR3 protein is CASSPRPQAKLFF. Here the CDR3 DNA reads TGTGCCAGCAGTCCACGACCGCAGGCAAAACTGTTTTTT.